Listed here are 4 T cell receptor beta chains from one sample, sequenced in a study of early T cells in non-severe SARS-CoV-2 infection. TCRdb ran MiXCR on the 5' RACE reads and lists one entry per CDR3 protein. The table has around 70,000 distinct CDR3 sequences, over 9% seen once. The material sequenced was whole blood. These receptors were collected from an adult who was a healthcare worker with PCR-confirmed SARS-CoV-2 infection or an uninfected control (not recorded which).

Many counts were recorded for this clonotype. The chain carries TRBV3-1 and TRBJ2-3, with 12 bases that match TRBD2. The V gene end was trimmed by 4 bases and the J gene end by 5 bases; junction bases not matched to a gene: 4. The CDR3 runs to 15 residues. CDR1 is LGHDT, CDR2 YNNKEL, per germline (reference sequence). The CDR3 coding sequence is TGTGCCAGCAGCCCTAGCGGGAGGGCCGGAGATACGCAGTATTTT. Its translation is CASSPSGRAGDTQYF.

This clonotype was detected ten times or more. J is TRBJ1-5 and V is TRBV7-2; a weak D match, TRBD1 (6 bases). The CDR3 spans 16 residues. CDR1 is SGHTA, CDR2 FQGNSA, per germline. V gave up 5 bases and J gave up 1 base, with 15 bases separating them. CDR3 residues: CASSGRQGFSNQPQHF. The DNA for the CDR3 is TGTGCCAGCAGCGGACGTCAGGGGTTCAGCAATCAGCCCCAGCATTTT.

In this sample, this clonotype turned up a few times. The rearrangement links TRBV20-1 to TRBJ2-1; D might be TRBD1 (5 bases). Trimming took 2 bases from V and 7 from J, leaving 18 bases between them. The length of the CDR3 is 15 residues. The germline V gene encodes CDR1 DFQATT and CDR2 SNEGSKA (reference sequence). The CDR3 DNA follows: TGCAGTGCTAGAAGTAGTGACAGTGGGGTTAATGAGCAGTTCTTC. Translation gives CSARSSDSGVNEQFF.

This clonotype appeared a few times. The CDR3 bases are TGCGCCAGCAGCGTACCGGGACGGTCGAACACTGAAGCTTTCTTT. Amino acids: CASSVPGRSNTEAFF. The J gene is TRBJ1-1, the V gene TRBV5-1; tentatively, D is TRBD1 (5 bases). Looked up from germline, CDR1 is SGHRS and CDR2 is YFSETQ. With 4 bases removed from V and 1 base from J, the gap between germline ends came to 14 bases. The CDR3 has 15 residues.